A single sample is the source of the 23 T cell receptor beta chains below, sequenced in a study of T cells in Graves' hyperthyroidism and ophthalmopathy. The source material, RNA transcripts, was used to amplify TCR beta CDR3 regions. During a first-round RT-PCR of the TCR CDR3, the HTBI primer set was used. TCRdb ran MiXCR on the multiplex PCR reads and lists one entry per CDR3 protein. Here the sample spans 550,000 to 650,000 distinct CDR3 sequences, approximately 14% being singletons. Input material: blood. The receptors here all came from a woman younger than 45 with Graves' hyperthyroidism that later progressed to Graves' ophthalmopathy.

This clonotype was counted at least ten times. The gene calls are TRBV29-1 and TRBJ1-4, with D uncertain. This CDR3 contains 14 residues. V was trimmed by 6 bases and J by 0 bases, leaving 11 bases between them. CDR1 SQVTM and CDR2 ANQGSEA come from the germline V gene. CDR3 sequence (DNA): TGCAGCGTGCCCGGACCTGCAACTAATGAAAAACTGTTTTTT. Protein sequence: CSVPGPATNEKLFF.

This clonotype was seen repeatedly, ten times or more. CDR3 DNA sequence: TGCAGTGCTAGAGAAACAGGGGGCGAATTTGTGGCTTTCTTT. As protein: CSARETGGEFVAFF. This chain joins TRBV20-1 and TRBJ1-1, with 9 bases fitting TRBD1. J lost 11 bases, V lost 0 bases, and 10 bases had no gene match. In germline, CDR1 is DFQATT, CDR2 SNEGSKA (reference sequence). This CDR3 is 14 amino acids long.

The sample holds many counts of this clonotype. V usage is TRBV12-5 and J usage is TRBJ2-1; TRBD2 matches at 10 bases. The CDR3 contains 20 residues. V was pared by 2 bases and J by 5 bases, with 18 bases of the junction left unmatched. Germline CDR1 reads LGHNT; CDR2 reads FRNRAP. Here the CDR3 reads CASGLPLIGASGSLHNEQFF. The CDR3 DNA is TGTGCTAGTGGTTTGCCCTTGATCGGGGCTAGCGGGAGTCTTCACAATGAGCAGTTCTTC.

This clonotype has a single count. A much larger clone differs by one base, so this may be a read error. The chain is built from TRBV13 and TRBJ1-1; D ambiguous. V was trimmed by 5 bases and J by 7 bases, leaving 23 bases between them. Germline V lookup: CDR1 PRHDT, CDR2 FYEKMQ (reference sequence). CDR3 length equals 16 residues. Here the CDR3 DNA reads TGTGCCAGCAGCCTTACCGAGACTAAGAATCATTATGAAGCTTTCTTT. It translates to CASSLTETKNHYEAFF. The full variable domain, its missing parts supplied by reference TRBV13 and TRBJ1-1, is AAGVIQSPRHLIKEKRETATLKCYPIPRHDTVYWYQQGPGQDPQFLISFYEKMQSDKGSIPDRFSAQQFSDYHSELNMSSLELGDSALYFCASSLTETKNHYEAFFGQGTRLTVV.

This chain joins TRBV18 and TRBJ1-1, with D hard to call. The V end was cut by 3 bases, the J end by 4 bases, with 12 bases between. CDR1 and CDR2 (germline): KGHSH, LQKENI. This CDR3 has 14 residues. The CDR3 bases are TGTGCCAGCTCACCGCTCGGGCCAAGCACTGAAGCTTTCTTT. It translates to CASSPLGPSTEAFF.

The chain joins TRBV19 to TRBJ1-1; a weak D match, TRBD1 (6 bases). The germline V and J ends were trimmed by 9 bases and 4 bases, with 15 bases remaining between them. Germline assignment: CDR1 LNHDA and CDR2 SQIVND (reference sequence). The CDR3 sequence is 13 residues long. CDR3 coding DNA: TGTGCCAGCCCTCGGGCAGGGGCCACTGAAGCTTTCTTT. It specifies CASPRAGATEAFF.

There are many counts of this clonotype. This sequence joins TRBV11-3 and TRBJ2-7, with 8 bases fitting TRBD2. The CDR3 has 14 residues. V shed 2 bases and J 3 bases; nucleotides not matched to a gene: 3. Germline V gene sequence: CDR1 SGHNT, CDR2 YENEEA. The CDR3 DNA sequence: TGTGCCAGCAGCTTACGGACTAGCAGCTACGAGCAGTACTTC. Translating gives CASSLRTSSYEQYF.

This clonotype was recorded at least ten times. The chain links TRBV20-1 to TRBJ2-7; 7 bases align to TRBD2. Germline V gene sequence: CDR1 DFQATT, CDR2 SNEGSKA (reference sequence). Trimming at V came to 0 bases and at J to 9 bases, leaving 14 bases not matched to a gene. This CDR3 is built from 15 residues. The CDR3 sequence: CSARDPAGGRVGQYF. The DNA for the CDR3 is TGCAGTGCTAGAGACCCGGCAGGCGGGAGAGTAGGGCAGTACTTC.

Concerning this clonotype: One end of the junction fails to match germline, which may point to a read error. J is TRBJ1-1 and V is TRBV5-1; weak D call: TRBD1 (5 bases). In germline, CDR1 is SGHRS, CDR2 YFSETQ. The CDR3 runs 13 residues. The CDR3 sequence is CASSLVGDPEASF. The DNA for the CDR3 is TGCGCCAGCAGCTTGGTGGGGGACCCTGAAGCTTCCTTT.

Many counts were recorded for this clonotype. V is TRBV20-1 and J is TRBJ1-5; D ambiguous. The germline V gene encodes CDR1 DFQATT and CDR2 SNEGSKA (reference sequence). This CDR3 region has 14 residues. Trimming stripped 0 bases from V and 6 bases from J, with 12 bases between. The CDR3 coding sequence is TGCAGTGCTAGAGATGGAGGGCGCCTTCAGCCCCAGCATTTT. Translating it yields CSARDGGRLQPQHF.

The rearrangement links TRBV2 to TRBJ1-4; 8 bases agree with TRBD1. Per the germline V gene, CDR1 is SNHLY and CDR2 is FYNNEI. J gave up 3 bases and V 7 bases, and 4 bases lay outside the gene matches. This CDR3 comprises 14 residues. The DNA for the CDR3 is TGTGCCAGCAATGGACAGGGCCCTAATGAAAAACTGTTTTTT. Amino acids: CASNGQGPNEKLFF.

This clonotype was observed many times. DNA of the CDR3: TGTGCCACTCACAGGGGGAGCAATCAGCCCCAGCATTTT. Translation gives CATHRGSNQPQHF. The rearrangement links TRBV10-3 to TRBJ1-5, with TRBD1 matching over 8 bases. V gave up 10 bases and J gave up 1 base; unmatched junction bases: 3. The CDR3 is 13 amino acids. Germline V lookup: CDR1 ENHRY, CDR2 SYGVKD.

A word on this clonotype: Lacking the conserved final phenylalanine or tryptophan, this CDR3 likely reflects a read error. The DNA is omitted, as the CDR3 cannot be located on it reliably, and the CDR3 follows TCRdb's listing. The chain recombines TRBV20-1 with TRBJ1-1; TRBD1 is taken as the D call from the table, unchecked against the DNA. Germline lookup yields CDR1 DFQATT and CDR2 SNEGSKA (reference sequence). The CDR3 spans 16 amino acids, including both terminal residues. The CDR3 is CSARPRGAEVGTEDFV.

This clonotype was found many times. J is TRBJ2-1 and V is TRBV11-2; 9 positions agree with TRBD2. Germline CDR1 SGHAT, CDR2 FQNNGV. CDR3 length: 16 amino acids. J gave up 7 bases and V 3 bases, and 10 bases lay outside the gene matches. The CDR3 is CASSFYRGRVGNEQFF. CDR3 sequence (DNA): TGTGCCAGCAGCTTTTACCGCGGGAGGGTAGGTAATGAGCAGTTCTTC.

This clonotype showed up many times. V usage is TRBV19 and J usage is TRBJ1-1; no reliable D call. The V end was cut by 7 bases, the J end by 4 bases, with 7 bases between. This CDR3 region has 11 residues. Germline V gene data show CDR1 as LNHDA and CDR2 as SQIVND (reference sequence). This CDR3 reads CASTWGTEAFF. The CDR3 DNA is TGTGCCAGTACTTGGGGCACTGAAGCTTTCTTT.

There are a few counts of this clonotype. The chain links TRBV6-1 to TRBJ1-5; D unresolved. This CDR3 contains 12 residues. V lost 3 bases and J 6 bases, leaving 6 bases between the germline ends. Germline values: CDR1 MNHNS, CDR2 SASEGT. CDR3 in DNA: TGTGCCAGCAGTGACCTAGGTCAGCCCCAGCATTTT. Amino acids: CASSDLGQPQHF.

This clonotype was counted many times. This chain links TRBV6-1 with TRBJ2-1; 7 nucleotides match TRBD2. The germline gives CDR1 MNHNS, CDR2 SASEGT. This CDR3 has 16 amino acids. Trimming cost V 5 bases and J 5 bases; bases outside gene matches: 12. This chain's CDR3 is CASSPTSSGANNEQFF. CDR3 sequence (DNA): TGTGCCAGCAGTCCGACATCTAGCGGAGCAAACAATGAGCAGTTCTTC.

Ten or more counts support this clonotype. Being one base from a much bigger clone, this may be a read error. J is TRBJ2-3 and V is TRBV5-8, with D unclear. CDR3 length equals 12 residues. Per germline, CDR1 SGHTS and CDR2 YDEGEE. With 2 bases removed from V and 2 bases from J, the gap between germline ends came to 3 bases. The CDR3 DNA sequence: TGTGCCAGCAGCTTTACCACAGATACGCAGTATTTT. Its protein is CASSFTTDTQYF.

In regard to this clonotype: Mismatch with germline at one junction end may stem from a read error. The chain recombines TRBV5-6 with TRBJ2-3; possible D gene TRBD2, 5 bases. The CDR3 is 15 amino acids. Germline V gene lookup returns CDR1 SGHDT and CDR2 YYEEEE. This CDR3 is CASTLETGDTDTQYF. The CDR3 DNA reads as TGTGCCAGCACCTTGGAGACCGGGGACACAGATACGCAGTATTTT.

This clonotype has ten or more counts. The chain is built from TRBV2 and TRBJ1-3; D ambiguous. V dropped 3 bases and J dropped 4 bases, with 7 bases sitting between them. The CDR3 consists of 13 residues. Germline lookup yields CDR1 SNHLY and CDR2 FYNNEI. The CDR3 spells CASSEEVGNTIYF. The CDR3 bases are TGTGCCAGCAGTGAGGAAGTAGGAAACACCATATATTTT.

This clonotype has ten or more counts. This chain joins TRBV20-1 and TRBJ1-1; 9 positions match TRBD1. This CDR3 region has 14 residues. The junction had 3 bases not matched to a gene; V was cut back by 0 bases and J by 4 bases. Looked up from germline, CDR1 is DFQATT and CDR2 is SNEGSKA (reference sequence). CDR3 loop: CSAREGTGPTEAFF. The CDR3 DNA follows: TGCAGTGCTAGAGAAGGGACAGGGCCCACTGAAGCTTTCTTT.

This clonotype has ten or more counts. The chain links TRBV11-3 to TRBJ2-5; no reliable D call. CDR1 and CDR2 from the germline V gene are SGHNT and YENEEA. Trimming removed 5 bases at V and 3 bases at J, with 4 bases between. The CDR3 runs 11 residues. CDR3 DNA: TGTGCCAGCAGCCAAGAAGAGACCCAGTACTTC. It yields the protein CASSQEETQYF.

The chain recombines TRBV12-3 or TRBV12-4 with TRBJ1-1, with D possibly TRBD1 on 5 matching bases. The CDR3 sequence is 16 residues long. V lost 3 bases and J 2 bases, leaving 16 bases between the germline ends. The CDR3 here is CASSLDSGYPNTEAFF. The CDR3 coding sequence is TGTGCCAGCAGTTTGGATTCAGGGTATCCAAACACTGAAGCTTTCTTT.